The text below deals with one T cell receptor beta chain. Its antigen is not known. This sample was taken from a study of T cell responses to AZD1222 COVID-19 vaccine. The CDR3 is made up of 14 amino acids. CDR1 and CDR2 from the germline V gene are LGHDT and YNNKEL (reference sequence). V was cut by 4 bases and J by 2 bases, with 9 bases left in between. Study findings and constraints: The span of vaccine-associated CD4 TCRs extended across spike, with dominance at 160-218 and 743-854. Close to half of spike-specific TCRs reportedly recognize unmutated variant regions. Donors were mostly white British, more females; clonal diversity possibly underestimated. Repertoires were obtained only post-peak T cell response.

Measured with immunoSEQ multiplex PCR; TCRdb has only the in-frame clones, and not every one. The sample contains about 78,000 clones, around 90% of which appear only once. This sequence joins TRBV3-1 (or the pseudogene TRBV3-2) and TRBJ1-5; D not certain. The source of this sequence is an adult who received the AZD1222 COVID-19 vaccine. The sample here was peripheral blood, taken 28 days after the second AZD1222 dose. CDR3 sequence reads: CASSLRLGNQPQHF. The CDR3 DNA is TGTGCCAGCAGCCTCAGATTGGGCAATCAGCCCCAGCATTTT.